There are a few counts of the clone carrying this TCR beta chain. Antigen: not known. These data are taken from a study of blood T cells in healthy people across ages. CDR1 and CDR2 from the germline V gene are SQVTM and ANQGSEA. Trimming stripped 4 bases from V and 12 bases from J, with 10 bases between. The CDR3 sequence is 10 residues long. Study findings and constraints: Fewer expanded clones and more diversity marked long-lived versus aged donors.

A sample-barcoded 5' primer and a J-beta primer mix were used in a second PCR of roughly 7 to 11 cycles. MiXCR was run by TCRdb on the 5' RACE reads, yielding one entry per CDR3 protein. The sample lists 1.5 million to 2 million distinct CDR3 sequences, around half seen once, with over 2% in the top ten. The clonotype comes from a woman in her thirties or forties in good health. The chain couples TRBV29-1 to TRBJ2-1; D gene unclear. The sequenced sample consisted of blood. CDR3 bases: TGCAGCGTTGGGGTGGGTGCGCAGTTCTTC. Its protein is CSVGVGAQFF.